This TCR beta chain came from a study of long-term antiretroviral therapy in people with HIV. General study results and limits: Transplant-donor-level diversity was not reached after ART, though diversity increased.

Each contributor possessed a minimum of one pre-ART and a minimum of two post-ART PBMC samples. People in the study who had HIV all got their treatment in the United States. At survey level, the immunoSEQ assay was run in its v3.0 version. Sequencing had a target that covered 40,000-50,000 T-cell genomes per sample. TCRdb's table, derived via immunoSEQ multiplex PCR, lists solely in-frame clones and lacks some. The repertoire holds around 21,000 clones, roughly 80% seen once, with more than 3% in the top ten. The CDR3 is 15 amino acids. Unmatched junction bases numbered 15, after V lost 9 bases and J lost 7 bases. CDR1 is MNHNY and CDR2 is SVGAGI in the germline V gene (reference sequence). About this clone itself: Its antigen remains unidentified.

The chain joins TRBV6-6 to TRBJ1-5; TRBD1 matches 7 bases. This clonotype was sampled from a man between 18 and 35 years old with HIV. Here the sequenced sample was unsorted PBMCs, taken roughly 4 years after starting antiretroviral therapy. CDR3 bases: TGTGCCAGTAGACGACAGGGCGCTGAGGGGCAGCCCCAGCATTTT. Its translation is CASRRQGAEGQPQHF.